Below, 23 T cell receptor beta chains from the same sample are listed, as sequenced in a study of cytomegalovirus exposure and HLA in healthy donors. Researchers ran the PCR with 60 Vbeta and 13 Jbeta primers. Repertoires were generated with immunoSEQ multiplex PCR, while TCRdb's copy carries only in-frame clones and drops some. The sample lists 200,000 or so clones; around 86% were seen once. Sequenced material: PBMCs. The receptors originated from a woman in her 50s in good health and CMV-seropositive.

The chain combines TRBV28 with TRBJ1-1; 8 bases fit TRBD1. The CDR3 runs 15 residues. The ends lost 3 bases at V and 4 bases at J; junction bases unmatched: 7. In germline, CDR1 is MDHEN, CDR2 SYDVKM. CDR3 residues: CASSFPDRAGTEAFF. CDR3 in DNA: TGTGCCAGCAGTTTCCCGGACAGGGCGGGCACTGAAGCTTTCTTT.

This clone has just a few counts. The CDR3 sequence: CASSLGLAGANTGELFF. Written as DNA, the CDR3 is TGTGCCAGCAGCTTAGGGCTAGCGGGCGCGAACACCGGGGAGCTGTTTTTT. V is TRBV11-2 and J is TRBJ1-3, with 8 bases matching TRBD2. The J call may be mistaken, given a closer DNA end match to TRBJ2-2. CDR1 SGHAT and CDR2 FQNNGV come from the germline V gene. The length of the CDR3 is 17 residues.

The V call is TRBV18, the J call TRBJ1-6; D ambiguous. Germline lookup yields CDR1 KGHSH and CDR2 LQKENI. V lost 3 bases, J lost 8 bases, and 8 bases lay in between. The CDR3 is made up of 13 amino acids. The CDR3 sequence is CASSPGTDSPLHF. CDR3 DNA: TGTGCCAGCTCACCTGGCACCGATTCACCCCTCCACTTT.

On this clone: Within the sample, other DNA sequences also encode this same CDR3. V usage is TRBV5-1 and J usage is TRBJ1-3; D not resolved. CDR1 and CDR2 from the germline V gene are SGHRS and YFSETQ. Deletions cut 0 bases from V and 0 bases from J, with 4 bases between. The CDR3 sequence is 14 residues long. The CDR3 coding sequence is TGCGCCAGCAGCTTGGGAGGCTCTGGAAACACCATATATTTT. Its protein is CASSLGGSGNTIYF.

This sequence joins TRBV19 and TRBJ2-1; 8 bases align to TRBD2. Germline V CDR1 and CDR2: LNHDA, SQIVND (reference sequence). V trimming: 1 base; J trimming: 2 bases; junction bases outside the gene matches: 4. This CDR3 region has 16 residues. CDR3 nucleotides: TGTGCCAGTAGTATAGGTGGCGGGGGGCCCTACAATGAGCAGTTCTTC. Encoded protein: CASSIGGGGPYNEQFF.

V gene TRBV5-5 combines with J gene TRBJ1-6; 8 positions match TRBD1. This CDR3 contains 14 residues. CDR1 and CDR2 from the germline V gene are SGHKS and YYEKEE (reference sequence). Trimming removed 4 bases from V and 13 bases from J; junction bases left unmatched: 10. CDR3 nucleotides: TGTGCCAGCAGCAAGACAGGGGACCACTTGCCCCTCCACTTT. This translates into CASSKTGDHLPLHF.

The rearrangement links TRBV27 to TRBJ2-7; 8 nucleotides align to TRBD1. With 6 bases clipped from V and 2 bases from J, the junction kept 6 bases outside the gene matches. Germline CDR1 MNHEY, CDR2 SMNVEV (reference sequence). CDR3 length equals 14 residues. CDR3 loop: CASRNTGGAYEQYF. CDR3 DNA sequence: TGTGCCAGCAGGAACACAGGGGGTGCCTACGAGCAGTACTTC.

The rearrangement uses TRBV18 and TRBJ1-6; D might be TRBD1 (5 bases). Trimming pared 2 bases from V and 10 bases from J, leaving 15 bases between. The V gene's germline CDR1 is KGHSH and CDR2 LQKENI. The CDR3 totals 15 residues. The CDR3 reads CASSPITGKDSPLHF. The CDR3 DNA reads as TGTGCCAGCTCACCAATCACAGGAAAGGACTCACCCCTCCACTTT.

CDR3 region: CASSLKTGVANEKLFF. The CDR3 region has the DNA TGTGCCAGCAGTTTAAAAACAGGGGTGGCTAATGAAAAACTGTTTTTT. The genes are TRBV28 and TRBJ1-4, with TRBD1 matching 7 bases. Germline assignment: CDR1 MDHEN and CDR2 SYDVKM. J gave up 3 bases and V 2 bases, and 6 bases lay outside the gene matches. The CDR3 has 16 amino acids.

This chain connects TRBV19 to TRBJ2-3, with D possibly matching TRBD1 (5 bases). Germline CDR1 and CDR2: LNHDA and SQIVND (reference sequence). This CDR3 comprises 13 residues. Trimming stripped 5 bases from V and 6 bases from J, with 12 bases between. The CDR3 reads CASSVTGWDTQYF. The CDR3 DNA sequence: TGTGCCAGTAGTGTTACAGGTTGGGATACGCAGTATTTT. Looking up the rest from reference TRBV19 and TRBJ2-3 gives the full variable domain: DGGITQSPKYLFRKEGQNVTLSCEQNLNHDAMYWYRQDPGQGLRLIYYSQIVNDFQKGDIAEGYSVSREKKESFPLTVTSAQKNPTAFYLCASSVTGWDTQYFGPGTRLTVL.

The rearrangement links TRBV5-1 to TRBJ2-5; TRBD2 agrees at 9 bases. The CDR3 loop spans 15 amino acids. From germline, CDR1 is SGHRS and CDR2 YFSETQ. V lost 4 bases and J lost 5; bases outside the gene matches: 9. CDR3 sequence (DNA): TGCGCCAGCAGCGGCACCGGGACTAGCAGCGAGACCCAGTACTTC. Protein sequence: CASSGTGTSSETQYF.

CDR3: CASRAVNEKLFF. DNA for the CDR3: TGCGCCAGCAGGGCCGTTAATGAAAAACTGTTTTTT. The chain links TRBV5-1 to TRBJ1-4, with D unresolved. The CDR3 is made up of 12 amino acids. Between the trimmed V and J ends, which lost 5 bases and 4 bases, there was a span of 6 bases. Germline CDR1 and CDR2: SGHRS and YFSETQ.

This clone was counted only a few times. The chain employs TRBV28 and TRBJ1-2; D is possibly TRBD1 (6 bases). Germline V lookup: CDR1 MDHEN, CDR2 SYDVKM. The CDR3 sequence is 16 residues long. V lost 7 bases to trimming and J lost 4 bases, with 22 bases between them. The CDR3 spells CASTDGQSPRGYGYTF. In nucleotides, the CDR3 is TGTGCCAGCACCGATGGACAGAGTCCTAGAGGCTATGGCTACACCTTC.

V gene TRBV6-5 combines with J gene TRBJ2-4; unclear D gene. CDR3 length: 14 amino acids. Trimming removed 6 bases at V and 1 base at J, with 10 bases between. Germline-derived CDR1 and CDR2 are MNHEY and SVGAGI. The CDR3 region is CASSRQEAKNIQYF. The DNA of the CDR3 is TGTGCCAGCAGCCGCCAAGAGGCCAAAAACATTCAGTACTTC.

The chain employs TRBV5-1 and TRBJ2-5, with 7 positions matching TRBD1. Trimming at V came to 3 bases and at J to 5 bases, leaving 4 bases not matched to a gene. CDR3 length: 13 residues. Germline values: CDR1 SGHRS, CDR2 YFSETQ. The CDR3 region has the DNA TGCGCCAGCAGCTCCGGACAGGAGGAGACCCAGTACTTC. It is translated as CASSSGQEETQYF.

The chain couples TRBV29-1 to TRBJ1-2; D remains ambiguous. The V and J ends lost 7 bases and 3 bases respectively, with 12 bases between them. CDR3 size: 12 residues. In germline, CDR1 is SQVTM, CDR2 ANQGSEA. CDR3 sequence (DNA): TGCAGCGGGCAGGCGAACGACTATGGCTACACCTTC. This gives the protein CSGQANDYGYTF.

CDR3 coding DNA: TGTGCCAGTAGTTCCCAACCGGGACAGGGGAATTCACCCCTCCACTTT. This gives the protein CASSSQPGQGNSPLHF. The chain carries TRBV19 and TRBJ1-6, with TRBD1 matching 10 bases. Germline values: CDR1 LNHDA, CDR2 SQIVND (reference sequence). Trimming took 5 bases from V and 7 from J; bases not matched to a gene: 8. CDR3 length: 16 residues. The full variable domain, in which reference TRBV19 and TRBJ1-6 provide the parts outside the CDR3, is DGGITQSPKYLFRKEGQNVTLSCEQNLNHDAMYWYRQDPGQGLRLIYYSQIVNDFQKGDIAEGYSVSREKKESFPLTVTSAQKNPTAFYLCASSSQPGQGNSPLHFGNGTRLTVT.

The chain links TRBV7-7 to TRBJ2-7, with a tentative D call TRBD1 (5 bases). The length of the CDR3 is 14 residues. V lost 1 base to trimming and J lost 1 base, with 8 bases between them. The germline V gene has CDR1 SSHAT and CDR2 FNYEAQ (reference sequence). The CDR3 DNA reads as TGTGCCAGCAGCTTAGAGCAGGGATCCTACGAGCAGTACTTC. Residues: CASSLEQGSYEQYF.

The chain is built from TRBV29-1 and TRBJ2-3; D is undetermined. The CDR3 has 11 amino acids. The V gene's germline CDR1 is SQVTM and CDR2 ANQGSEA. The CDR3 sequence is CGAYYTDTQYF. The CDR3, as DNA: TGCGGAGCTTACTACACAGATACGCAGTATTTT.

The V call is TRBV5-6, the J call TRBJ2-2, with 10 bases lining up with TRBD1. Germline-derived CDR1 and CDR2 are SGHDT and YYEEEE. Losses at the gene ends were 9 bases for V and 4 bases for J; bases not matched to a gene: 9. CDR3 length: 15 residues. The CDR3 loop is CAIRQGARGTGELFF. CDR3 in DNA: TGTGCCATTAGACAGGGGGCGCGCGGCACCGGGGAGCTGTTTTTT.

The chain's CDR3 is CASTPKGGYGYTF. For the CDR3, the DNA is TGTGCCAGCACCCCAAAAGGGGGCTATGGCTACACCTTC. V usage is TRBV5-6 and J usage is TRBJ1-2, with D possibly matching TRBD1 (6 bases). This CDR3 contains 13 residues. CDR1 is SGHDT and CDR2 is YYEEEE in the germline V gene. Trimming removed 6 bases from V and 4 bases from J, with 13 bases in between.

The chain links TRBV28 to TRBJ1-2, with 7 bases matching TRBD1. CDR1 is MDHEN, CDR2 SYDVKM, per germline. J was trimmed by 8 bases and V by 6 bases; bases with no gene match: 9. This CDR3 spans 13 amino acids. The chain's CDR3 is CASRFDRVLGYTF. DNA for the CDR3: TGTGCCAGCAGATTCGACAGGGTATTAGGCTACACCTTC.

The V and J genes are TRBV7-8 and TRBJ1-2; 7 nucleotides align to TRBD1. This CDR3 has 14 residues. Germline V gene lookup returns CDR1 SGHVS and CDR2 FQNEAQ. V trimming: 3 bases; J trimming: 4 bases; junction bases outside the gene matches: 5. The CDR3 loop is CASSLDTGAYGYTF. The CDR3, as DNA: TGTGCCAGCAGCTTGGACACAGGGGCCTATGGCTACACCTTC.